These 20 T cell receptor beta chains originate from one sample sequenced in a study of control samples from healthy donors and cancer patients. Generated by immunoSEQ multiplex PCR, the TCRdb table keeps only in-frame clones and is missing some. This table has roughly 120,000 clones, approximately 94% appearing once. The sample taken for sequencing was PBMCs. The receptors come from a man aged 45 to 65 with head and neck cancer.

The chain combines TRBV5-1 with TRBJ2-7, with 9 bases fitting TRBD1. J lost 6 bases, V lost 3 bases, and 10 bases had no gene match. Germline loops: CDR1 SGHRS, CDR2 YFSETQ. The CDR3 length is 15 residues. For the CDR3, the DNA is TGCGCCAGCAGCTCAGGGACAGGGCTTCCCGTCGAGCAGTACTTC. It specifies CASSSGTGLPVEQYF.

The chain employs TRBV5-1 and TRBJ1-1; tentatively, D is TRBD1 (6 bases). The germline V gene has CDR1 SGHRS and CDR2 YFSETQ. There are 14 residues in the CDR3. Trimming cost V 1 base and J 5 bases, with 12 bases left between them. The CDR3 DNA reads as TGCGCCAGCAGCTTGAGGGGGGCGCGGACTGAAGCTTTCTTT. It encodes CASSLRGARTEAFF. Full variable domain (missing parts from reference TRBV5-1 and TRBJ1-1): KAGVTQTPRYLIKTRGQQVTLSCSPISGHRSVSWYQQTPGQGLQFLFEYFSETQRNKGNFPGRFSGRQFSNSRSEMNVSTLELGDSALYLCASSLRGARTEAFFGQGTRLTVV.

This rearrangement joins TRBV5-1 to TRBJ1-1; maybe TRBD1 (5 bases). The germline V and J ends were trimmed by 2 bases and 5 bases, with 13 bases remaining between them. The CDR3 contains 14 residues. Germline CDR1 is SGHRS and CDR2 is YFSETQ. CDR3 sequence (DNA): TGCGCCAGCAGCTTTACAGGCTTTACTACTGAAGCTTTCTTT. Its translation: CASSFTGFTTEAFF.

This clone occurred once. The chain recombines TRBV4-3 with TRBJ1-6; D gene ambiguous. The CDR3 loop spans 18 amino acids. Germline V gene data show CDR1 as LGHNA and CDR2 as YSLEER. V was clipped by 0 bases and J by 0 bases, with 12 bases between them. Written as DNA, the CDR3 is TGCGCCAGCAGCCAAGAAGCGACATCGAGCTCCTATAATTCACCCCTCCACTTT. Translated: CASSQEATSSSYNSPLHF.

This clone showed up just a few times. The chain uses TRBV5-1 and TRBJ2-2; a weak D match, TRBD2 (6 bases). CDR1 is SGHRS and CDR2 is YFSETQ in the germline V gene. The CDR3 totals 16 residues. With 0 bases removed from V and 0 bases from J, the gap between germline ends came to 9 bases. The CDR3 protein is CASSLAGGANTGELFF. CDR3 DNA sequence: TGCGCCAGCAGCTTGGCCGGGGGAGCGAACACCGGGGAGCTGTTTTTT.

The V gene is TRBV18, the J gene TRBJ2-2; D gene unclear. Trimming removed 1 base at V and 2 bases at J, with 8 bases between. Germline V gene data show CDR1 as KGHSH and CDR2 as LQKENI. This CDR3 has 15 residues. This CDR3 is CASSPLPGNTGELFF. CDR3 nucleotide sequence: TGTGCCAGCTCACCACTTCCGGGTAACACCGGGGAGCTGTTTTTT.

The V gene is TRBV7-3, the J gene TRBJ1-1; maybe TRBD1 (6 bases). CDR3 size: 15 residues. V shed 5 bases and J shed 3 bases, with 16 bases lying between them. Germline V gene data show CDR1 as SGHTA and CDR2 as FQGTGA. DNA for the CDR3: TGTGCCAGCAGCCCCAGGGGTTTGGCGGACACTGAAGCTTTCTTT. Translating gives CASSPRGLADTEAFF. The complete variable domain, with remaining parts taken from reference TRBV7-3 and TRBJ1-1, reads GAGVSQTPSNKVTEKGKYVELRCDPISGHTALYWYRQSLGQGPEFLIYFQGTGAADDSGLPNDRFFAVRPEGSVSTLKIQRTERGDSAVYLCASSPRGLADTEAFFGQGTRLTVV.

This sequence joins TRBV28 and TRBJ1-2; 9 bases align to TRBD1. Germline-derived CDR1 and CDR2 are MDHEN and SYDVKM. CDR3 length: 15 residues. V lost 3 bases to trimming and J lost 2 bases; unmatched junction nucleotides: 4. CDR3 nucleotide sequence: TGTGCCAGCAGTTTTGGGACAGGGCAAAACTATGGCTACACCTTC. Translating it yields CASSFGTGQNYGYTF.

The chain employs TRBV25-1 and TRBJ2-1; 7 nucleotides agree with TRBD2. Germline CDR1 is MGHDK and CDR2 is SYGVNS. This CDR3 spans 15 amino acids. Unmatched junction bases numbered 2, after V lost 2 bases and J lost 1 base. The CDR3 nucleotides are TGTGCCAGCAGTGAAGGGGGGGGATCCTACAATGAGCAGTTCTTC. Its translation: CASSEGGGSYNEQFF.

This chain uses TRBV10-3 with TRBJ1-1; a possible D gene is TRBD1 (5 bases). Trimming cost V 0 bases and J 1 base, with 15 bases left between them. Germline V gives CDR1 ENHRY, CDR2 SYGVKD. The CDR3 consists of 17 residues. The CDR3 nucleotides read TGTGCCATCAGTGAGTCCCAAGGGGCGAATGAGAACACTGAAGCTTTCTTT. It yields the protein CAISESQGANENTEAFF.

The rearrangement joins TRBV27 to TRBJ2-5; perhaps TRBD2 as D (7 bases). V dropped 3 bases and J dropped 7 bases, with 12 bases sitting between them. In germline, CDR1 is MNHEY, CDR2 SMNVEV (reference sequence). CDR3 length: 13 residues. CDR3 region: CASSFGEGGTQYF. The CDR3 region has the DNA TGTGCCAGCAGTTTCGGGGAGGGGGGGACCCAGTACTTC.

The CDR3 DNA follows: TGTGCCAGCGAGAGAGGCGAGCAGTACTTC. Translation gives CASERGEQYF. The gene calls are TRBV21-1 and TRBJ2-7; the table's TRBD2 call for D was not verified on the DNA. TRBV21-1 is assigned pseudogene status. The CDR3 runs to 10 residues.

J is TRBJ1-2 and V is TRBV19; D gene ambiguous. Trimming took off 5 bases at V and 4 bases at J, with 17 bases between the two ends. This CDR3 is 15 amino acids long. Germline V gives CDR1 LNHDA, CDR2 SQIVND (reference sequence). In DNA form, the CDR3 reads TGTGCCAGTAGTTCCCAACAGAATCTTTTCTATGGCTACACCTTC. This gives the protein CASSSQQNLFYGYTF.

This chain joins TRBV5-5 and TRBJ2-7; 14 bases map to TRBD2. The length of the CDR3 is 17 residues. Germline V gene sequence: CDR1 SGHKS, CDR2 YYEKEE (reference sequence). J gave up 7 bases and V 3 bases, and 12 bases lay outside the gene matches. CDR3 amino acids: CASSSTTGLAGGKEQYF. The CDR3 bases are TGTGCCAGCAGCTCCACCACAGGACTAGCGGGGGGTAAGGAGCAGTACTTC. The full variable domain, with the rest looked up from reference TRBV5-5 and TRBJ2-7, is DAGVTQSPTHLIKTRGQQVTLRCSPISGHKSVSWYQQVLGQGPQFIFQYYEKEERGRGNFPDRFSARQFPNYSSELNVNALLLGDSALYLCASSSTTGLAGGKEQYFGPGTRLTVT.

V usage is TRBV9 and J usage is TRBJ1-2, with D possibly TRBD1 on 5 matching bases. Deletions cut 0 bases from V and 4 bases from J, with 16 bases between. The CDR3 has 16 amino acids. The germline V gene encodes CDR1 SGDLS and CDR2 YYNGEE. This CDR3 is CASSVAGKGTGYGYTF. The CDR3 DNA reads as TGTGCCAGCAGCGTAGCTGGAAAGGGAACAGGCTATGGCTACACCTTC.

Comments on this clone: Additional DNA sequences in this sample encode the identical CDR3. This sequence joins TRBV6-5 and TRBJ2-1; D gene uncertain. CDR1 is MNHEY, CDR2 SVGAGI, per germline. V was pared by 4 bases and J by 0 bases, with 4 bases between. The CDR3 runs to 13 residues. CDR3 nucleotide sequence: TGTGCCAGCAGTTCGGCCTCCTACAATGAGCAGTTCTTC. Amino acids: CASSSASYNEQFF.

V gene TRBV4-3 combines with J gene TRBJ1-4, with 7 positions matching TRBD1. The CDR3 extends over 13 amino acids. V shed 1 base, J shed 10 bases, and the junction held 3 bases outside the gene matches. Germline CDR1 and CDR2: LGHNA and YSLEER. DNA for the CDR3: TGCGCCAGCAGCCAAGGACAGGGCCTAAAACTGTTTTTT. Its translation: CASSQGQGLKLFF.

The J gene is TRBJ1-3, the V gene TRBV21-1; the table's D call of TRBD1 was not tested on the DNA. TRBV21-1 is given as a pseudogene. This CDR3 region has 18 residues. The CDR3 region has the DNA TGTGCCAGCAGCAAGAAGGGTGGCCAGGGTGGGGCTGGAAACACCATATATTTT. It encodes CASSKKGGQGGAGNTIYF.

The genes are TRBV5-5 and TRBJ2-7; 7 nucleotides align to TRBD2. Germline trimming cut 1 base from V and 4 bases from J; bases unmatched to any gene: 2. Germline assignment: CDR1 SGHKS and CDR2 YYEKEE (reference sequence). The CDR3 length is 13 residues. DNA for the CDR3: TGTGCCAGCAGCTTGTGGGAGGGTTACGAGCAGTACTTC. It codes for CASSLWEGYEQYF.

V gene TRBV12-3 or TRBV12-4 combines with J gene TRBJ2-2; D unclear. The CDR3 is 12 residues long. V lost 7 bases to trimming and J lost 1 base, with 4 bases between them. The CDR3 loop is CASMGNTGELFF. DNA for the CDR3: TGTGCCAGCATGGGGAACACCGGGGAGCTGTTTTTT.